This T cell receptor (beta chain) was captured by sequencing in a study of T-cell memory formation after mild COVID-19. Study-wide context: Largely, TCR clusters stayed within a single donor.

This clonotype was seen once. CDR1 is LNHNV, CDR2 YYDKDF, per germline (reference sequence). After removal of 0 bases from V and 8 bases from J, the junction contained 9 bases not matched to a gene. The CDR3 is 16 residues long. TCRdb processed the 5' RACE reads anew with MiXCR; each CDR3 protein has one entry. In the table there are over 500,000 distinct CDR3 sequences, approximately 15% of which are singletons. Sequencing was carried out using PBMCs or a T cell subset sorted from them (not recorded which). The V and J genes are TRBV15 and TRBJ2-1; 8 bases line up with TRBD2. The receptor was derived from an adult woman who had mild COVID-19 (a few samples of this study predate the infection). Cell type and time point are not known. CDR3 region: CATSREGSGTRDEQFF. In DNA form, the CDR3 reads TGTGCCACCAGCAGAGAGGGTAGCGGGACCCGCGATGAGCAGTTCTTC.